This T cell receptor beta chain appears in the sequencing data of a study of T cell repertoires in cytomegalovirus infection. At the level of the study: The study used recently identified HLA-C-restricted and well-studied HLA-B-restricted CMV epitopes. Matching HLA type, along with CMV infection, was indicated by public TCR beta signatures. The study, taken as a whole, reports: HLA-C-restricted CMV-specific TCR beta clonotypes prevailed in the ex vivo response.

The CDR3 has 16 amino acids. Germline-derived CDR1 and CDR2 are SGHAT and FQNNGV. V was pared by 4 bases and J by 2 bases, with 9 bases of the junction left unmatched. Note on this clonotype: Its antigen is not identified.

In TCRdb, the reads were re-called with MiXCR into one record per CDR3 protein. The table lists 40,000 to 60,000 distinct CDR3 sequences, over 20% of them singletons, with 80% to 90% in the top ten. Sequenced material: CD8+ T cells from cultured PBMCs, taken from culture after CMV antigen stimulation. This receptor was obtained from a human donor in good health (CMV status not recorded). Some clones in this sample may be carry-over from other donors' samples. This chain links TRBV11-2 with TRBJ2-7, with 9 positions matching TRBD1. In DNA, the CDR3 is TGTGCCAGCAGCTCATTCGCCGGGACAGGGACCTACGAGCAGTACTTC. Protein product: CASSSFAGTGTYEQYF.